Listed here are 13 T cell receptor beta chains from one sample, sequenced in a study of human T cells and chemical hapten exposure. In TCRdb, the RACE reads were re-called with MiXCR into one record per CDR3 protein. The sample yields 180,000 or so distinct CDR3 sequences, roughly 15% seen once. The time point: patch test 1, 2 weeks after DPC sensitization. Stated treatment: therapeutic diphenylcyclopropenone sensitization with weekly scalp DPC. This sample comprised whole blood, obtained in connection with sensitization to the hapten diphenylcyclopropenone (DPC). The receptor set was obtained from a woman aged 25 to 45 with alopecia areata. Some clones in this sample may be carry-over from other donors' samples.

V is TRBV30 and J is TRBJ2-1; the match to TRBD2 covers 7 bases. Trimming took 2 bases from V and 6 from J; bases not matched to a gene: 7. CDR1 is GTSNPN, CDR2 SVGIG, per germline (reference sequence). This CDR3 spans 14 amino acids. The CDR3: CAWSLGGSRNEQFF. The CDR3 DNA sequence: TGTGCCTGGAGTCTTGGCGGGAGTCGCAATGAGCAGTTCTTC.

This clonotype appeared many times. The rearrangement links TRBV2 to TRBJ2-1, with D uncertain. V lost 7 bases to trimming and J lost 0 bases, with 10 bases between them. CDR1 and CDR2 (germline): SNHLY, FYNNEI. This CDR3 region has 14 residues. CDR3 DNA: TGTGCCAGCACGCAGGATCTCTCCTACAATGAGCAGTTCTTC. Its translation: CASTQDLSYNEQFF.

This chain uses TRBV20-1 with TRBJ1-6; D call uncertain. Germline V gives CDR1 DFQATT, CDR2 SNEGSKA (reference sequence). V gave up 1 base and J gave up 3 bases, with 7 bases separating them. The CDR3 runs 14 residues. CDR3 nucleotides: TGCAGTGCTAGAGGGGCCGACTATAATTCACCCCTCCACTTT. This codes for CSARGADYNSPLHF.

This clonotype was observed a handful of times. The chain recombines TRBV28 with TRBJ1-1; D remains unclear. Germline CDR1 reads MDHEN; CDR2 reads SYDVKM. V was pared by 4 bases and J by 8 bases, with 14 bases between. CDR3 length: 13 amino acids. CDR3 bases: TGTGCCAGCAGTTCTTTGGACCGGCGAGAAGCTTTCTTT. It specifies CASSSLDRREAFF.

This clonotype was found many times. J is TRBJ1-2 and V is TRBV6-6, with D perhaps matching TRBD1 (6 bases). This CDR3 contains 17 residues. The ends were cut back, 5 bases at V and 5 bases at J, with 24 bases in the middle. Per the germline V gene, CDR1 is MNHNY and CDR2 is SVGAGI (reference sequence). CDR3 amino acids: CASSLFRGGSEVYGYTF. The CDR3 DNA reads TGTGCCAGCAGTCTTTTCCGAGGGGGGTCCGAAGTTTATGGCTACACCTTC.

This clonotype was observed a handful of times. The gene calls are TRBV3-1 and TRBJ1-1; TRBD1 is a possible D gene (5 bases). The CDR3 runs to 14 residues. The V end was cut by 4 bases, the J end by 5 bases, with 14 bases between. Germline V gives CDR1 LGHDT, CDR2 YNNKEL (reference sequence). CDR3: CASSLGGGRTEAFF. CDR3 coding DNA: TGTGCCAGCAGCCTGGGCGGGGGAAGGACTGAAGCTTTCTTT.

The table lists this clonotype with a few counts. The V and J genes are TRBV7-2 and TRBJ2-3; tentatively, D is TRBD1 (5 bases). The CDR3 sequence is 16 residues long. V lost 6 bases and J lost 3, with 19 bases in between. The V gene's germline CDR1 is SGHTA and CDR2 FQGNSA. In DNA form, the CDR3 reads TGTGCCAGCAGGAATGGGTACAGGCCTTTAACAGATACGCAGTATTTT. Translated: CASRNGYRPLTDTQYF.

The chain recombines TRBV5-4 with TRBJ2-3; D ambiguous. The V gene's germline CDR1 is SGHNT and CDR2 YYREEE (reference sequence). The CDR3 extends over 13 amino acids. V lost 0 bases and J lost 5, with 7 bases in between. Here the CDR3 DNA reads TGTGCCAGCAGCTTGGATAGGGAAGATACGCAGTATTTT. Translated: CASSLDREDTQYF.

The chain is built from TRBV12-3 or TRBV12-4 and TRBJ2-5, with D perhaps TRBD1 (6 bases). V lost 6 bases to trimming and J lost 4 bases, with 12 bases between them. The CDR3 length is 13 residues. Written as DNA, the CDR3 is TGTGCCAGCAGGGACTTCAGGGGAGAGACCCAGTACTTC. Protein sequence: CASRDFRGETQYF.

The table lists this clonotype with many counts. This sequence joins TRBV12-3 or TRBV12-4 and TRBJ1-2; D call uncertain. The ends were cut back, 2 bases at V and 4 bases at J, with 14 bases in the middle. The CDR3 is 15 residues long. The CDR3 reads CASSLIGPVSYGYTF. The CDR3 coding sequence is TGTGCCAGCAGTTTAATCGGCCCGGTCTCCTATGGCTACACCTTC.

The table lists this clonotype with many counts. The genes are TRBV7-9 and TRBJ1-2; D is uncertain. The length of the CDR3 is 15 residues. The V and J ends lost 5 bases and 1 base respectively, with 14 bases between them. Germline V CDR1 and CDR2: SEHNR, FQNEAQ (reference sequence). CDR3 protein: CASSRSGEYNYGYTF. In nucleotides, the CDR3 is TGTGCCAGCAGCAGAAGTGGGGAATATAACTATGGCTACACCTTC. Looking up the rest from reference TRBV7-9 and TRBJ1-2 gives the full variable domain: DTGVSQNPRHKITKRGQNVTFRCDPISEHNRLYWYRQTLGQGPEFLTYFQNEAQLEKSRLLSDRFSAERPKGSFSTLEIQRTEQGDSAMYLCASSRSGEYNYGYTFGSGTRLTVV.

V is TRBV7-2 and J is TRBJ2-2; TRBD1 matches at 9 bases. The trim removed 7 bases at V and 4 bases at J, leaving 7 bases unmatched. The germline V gene encodes CDR1 SGHTA and CDR2 FQGNSA. The CDR3 has 15 amino acids. CDR3 sequence reads: CASTSQGAITGELFF. The CDR3 nucleotides read TGTGCCAGCACATCACAGGGGGCGATCACCGGGGAGCTGTTTTTT.

The chain recombines TRBV20-1 with TRBJ2-3; D possibly uses TRBD1 or TRBD2 (5 bases each). The CDR3 runs 15 residues. Per the germline V gene, CDR1 is DFQATT and CDR2 is SNEGSKA (reference sequence). The V end lost 1 base, the J end lost 3 bases, and 14 bases lay between the germline ends. The CDR3 sequence: CSARVAEEGTDTQYF. DNA for the CDR3: TGCAGTGCTAGAGTCGCGGAAGAGGGGACAGATACGCAGTATTTT.